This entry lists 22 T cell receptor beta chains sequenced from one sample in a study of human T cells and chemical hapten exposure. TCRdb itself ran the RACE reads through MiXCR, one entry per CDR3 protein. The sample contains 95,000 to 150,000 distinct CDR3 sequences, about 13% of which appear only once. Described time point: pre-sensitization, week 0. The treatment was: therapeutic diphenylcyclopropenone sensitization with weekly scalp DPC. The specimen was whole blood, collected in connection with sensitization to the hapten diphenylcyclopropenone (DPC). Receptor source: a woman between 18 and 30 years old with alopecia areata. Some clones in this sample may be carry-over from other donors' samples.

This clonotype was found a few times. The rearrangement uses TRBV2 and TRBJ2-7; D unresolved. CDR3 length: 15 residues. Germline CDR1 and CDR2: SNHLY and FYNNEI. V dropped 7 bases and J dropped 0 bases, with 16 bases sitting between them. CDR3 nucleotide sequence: TGTGCCAGCAATTCTCGGCCCTATCCCTCCTACGAGCAGTACTTC. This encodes CASNSRPYPSYEQYF.

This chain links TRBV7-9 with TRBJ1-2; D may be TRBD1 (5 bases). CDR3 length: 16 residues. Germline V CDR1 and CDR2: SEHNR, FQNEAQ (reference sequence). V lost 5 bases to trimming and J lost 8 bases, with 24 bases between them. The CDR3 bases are TGTGCCAGCAGCCGACCCGGGGGACGACAAAGCATCGGCTACACCTTC. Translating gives CASSRPGGRQSIGYTF. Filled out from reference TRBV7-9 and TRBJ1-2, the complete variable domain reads DTGVSQNPRHKITKRGQNVTFRCDPISEHNRLYWYRQTLGQGPEFLTYFQNEAQLEKSRLLSDRFSAERPKGSFSTLEIQRTEQGDSAMYLCASSRPGGRQSIGYTFGSGTRLTVV.

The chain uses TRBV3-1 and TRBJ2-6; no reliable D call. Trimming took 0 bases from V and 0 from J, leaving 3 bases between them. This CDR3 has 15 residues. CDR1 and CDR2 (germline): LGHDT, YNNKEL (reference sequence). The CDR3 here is CASSQDLSGANVLTF. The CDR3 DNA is TGTGCCAGCAGCCAAGACCTCTCTGGGGCCAACGTCCTGACTTTC.

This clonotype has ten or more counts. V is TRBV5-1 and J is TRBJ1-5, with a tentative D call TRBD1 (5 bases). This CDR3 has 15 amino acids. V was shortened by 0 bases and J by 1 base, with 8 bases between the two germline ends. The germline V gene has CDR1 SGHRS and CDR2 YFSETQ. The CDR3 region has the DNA TGCGCCAGCAGCTTGGCCTGGGGGAGCAATCAGCCCCAGCATTTT. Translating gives CASSLAWGSNQPQHF.

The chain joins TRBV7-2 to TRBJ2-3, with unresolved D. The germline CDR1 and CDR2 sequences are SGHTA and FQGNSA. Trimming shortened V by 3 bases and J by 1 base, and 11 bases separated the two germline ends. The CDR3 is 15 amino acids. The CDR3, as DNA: TGTGCCAGCAGCTTTGATCTGAGCGGCACAGATACGCAGTATTTT. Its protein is CASSFDLSGTDTQYF.

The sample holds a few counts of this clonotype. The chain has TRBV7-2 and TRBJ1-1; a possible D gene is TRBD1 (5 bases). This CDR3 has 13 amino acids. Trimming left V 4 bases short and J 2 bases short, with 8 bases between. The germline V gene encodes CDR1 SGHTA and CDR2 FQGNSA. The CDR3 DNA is TGTGCCAGCAGCTCCGGGGCCAACACTGAAGCTTTCTTT. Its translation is CASSSGANTEAFF.

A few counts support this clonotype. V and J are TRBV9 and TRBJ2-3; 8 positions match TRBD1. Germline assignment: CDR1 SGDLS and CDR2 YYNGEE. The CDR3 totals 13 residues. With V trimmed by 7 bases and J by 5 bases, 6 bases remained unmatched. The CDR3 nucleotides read TGTGCCAGCCGGCGGACAGGGAGAGATACGCAGTATTTT. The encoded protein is CASRRTGRDTQYF. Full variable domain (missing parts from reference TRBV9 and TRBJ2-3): DSGVTQTPKHLITATGQRVTLRCSPRSGDLSVYWYQQSLDQGLQFLIQYYNGEERAKGNILERFSAQQFPDLHSELNLSSLELGDSALYFCASRRTGRDTQYFGPGTRLTVL.

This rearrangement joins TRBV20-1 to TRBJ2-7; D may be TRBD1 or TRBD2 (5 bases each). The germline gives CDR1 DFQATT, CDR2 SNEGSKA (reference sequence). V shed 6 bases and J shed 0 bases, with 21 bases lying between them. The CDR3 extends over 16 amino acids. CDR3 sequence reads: CSAVGPGTVVSYEQYF. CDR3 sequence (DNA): TGCAGTGCCGTTGGTCCTGGGACGGTGGTCTCCTACGAGCAGTACTTC.

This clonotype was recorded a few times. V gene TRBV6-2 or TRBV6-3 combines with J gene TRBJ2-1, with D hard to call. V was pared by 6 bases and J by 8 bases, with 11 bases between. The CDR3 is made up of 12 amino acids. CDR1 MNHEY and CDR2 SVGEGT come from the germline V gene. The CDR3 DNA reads TGTGCCAGCAGCCCACCCGGGCATGAGCAGTTCTTC. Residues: CASSPPGHEQFF.

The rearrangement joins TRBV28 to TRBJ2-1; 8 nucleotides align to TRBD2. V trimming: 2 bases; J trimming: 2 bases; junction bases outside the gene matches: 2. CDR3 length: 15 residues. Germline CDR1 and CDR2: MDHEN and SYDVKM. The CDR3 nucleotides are TGTGCCAGCAGTTTACCGGGACTAGCCTACAATGAGCAGTTCTTC. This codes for CASSLPGLAYNEQFF.

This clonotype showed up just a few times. CDR3 DNA sequence: TGTGCCAGCAGTTACGCGTCGCGGAACACTGAAGCTTTCTTT. This sequence encodes CASSYASRNTEAFF. This chain joins TRBV6-2 or TRBV6-3 and TRBJ1-1; D unresolved. The CDR3 runs to 14 residues. Germline-derived CDR1 and CDR2 are MNHEY and SVGEGT. V lost 2 bases and J lost 1, with 8 bases in between.

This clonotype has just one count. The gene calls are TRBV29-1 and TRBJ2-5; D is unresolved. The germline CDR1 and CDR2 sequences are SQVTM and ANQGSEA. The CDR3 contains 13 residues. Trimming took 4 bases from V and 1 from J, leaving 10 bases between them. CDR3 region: CSVASQSQETQYF. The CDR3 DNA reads TGCAGCGTTGCATCGCAGTCCCAAGAGACCCAGTACTTC.

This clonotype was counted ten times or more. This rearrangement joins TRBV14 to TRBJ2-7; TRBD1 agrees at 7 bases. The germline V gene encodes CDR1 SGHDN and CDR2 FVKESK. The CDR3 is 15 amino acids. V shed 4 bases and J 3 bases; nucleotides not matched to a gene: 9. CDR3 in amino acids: CASSPYGDRRYEQYF. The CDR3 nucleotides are TGTGCCAGCAGCCCCTACGGGGACAGACGCTACGAGCAGTACTTC.

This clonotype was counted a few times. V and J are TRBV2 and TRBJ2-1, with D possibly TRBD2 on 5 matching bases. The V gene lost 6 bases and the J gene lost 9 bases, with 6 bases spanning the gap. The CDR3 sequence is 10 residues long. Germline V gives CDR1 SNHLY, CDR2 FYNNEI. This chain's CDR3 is CASRGGEQFF. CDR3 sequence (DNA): TGTGCCAGCAGAGGAGGTGAGCAGTTCTTC.

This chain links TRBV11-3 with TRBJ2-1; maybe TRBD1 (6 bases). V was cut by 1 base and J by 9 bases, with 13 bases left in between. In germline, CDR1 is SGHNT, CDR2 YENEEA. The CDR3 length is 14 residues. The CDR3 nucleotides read TGTGCCAGCAGCTTAGGGGCAGTAGGGGGTGAGCAGTTCTTC. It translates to CASSLGAVGGEQFF.

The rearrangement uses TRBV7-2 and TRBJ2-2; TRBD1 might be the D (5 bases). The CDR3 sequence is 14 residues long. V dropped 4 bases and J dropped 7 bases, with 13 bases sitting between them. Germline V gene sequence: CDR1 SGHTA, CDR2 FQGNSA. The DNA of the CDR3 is TGTGCCAGCAGCTCTCTGGGGCTTGTCGGGGAGCTGTTTTTT. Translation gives CASSSLGLVGELFF. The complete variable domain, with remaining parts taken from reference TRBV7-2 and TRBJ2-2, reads GAGVSQSPSNKVTEKGKDVELRCDPISGHTALYWYRQSLGQGLEFLIYFQGNSAPDKSGLPSDRFSAERTGGSVSTLTIQRTQQEDSAVYLCASSSLGLVGELFFGEGSRLTVL.

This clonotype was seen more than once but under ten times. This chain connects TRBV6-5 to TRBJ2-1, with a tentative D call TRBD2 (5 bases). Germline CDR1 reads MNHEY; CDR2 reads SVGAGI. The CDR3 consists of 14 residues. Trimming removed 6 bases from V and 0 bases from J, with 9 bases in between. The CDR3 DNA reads TGTGCCAGCAGCCCCGCGGGCTCCTACAATGAGCAGTTCTTC. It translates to CASSPAGSYNEQFF.

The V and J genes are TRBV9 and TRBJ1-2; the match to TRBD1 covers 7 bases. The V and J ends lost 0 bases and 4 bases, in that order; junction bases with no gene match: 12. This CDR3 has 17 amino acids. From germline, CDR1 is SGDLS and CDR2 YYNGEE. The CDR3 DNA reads TGTGCCAGCAGCGTAGCTGGCCGGGACAGAGGCGGCTATGGCTACACCTTC. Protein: CASSVAGRDRGGYGYTF.

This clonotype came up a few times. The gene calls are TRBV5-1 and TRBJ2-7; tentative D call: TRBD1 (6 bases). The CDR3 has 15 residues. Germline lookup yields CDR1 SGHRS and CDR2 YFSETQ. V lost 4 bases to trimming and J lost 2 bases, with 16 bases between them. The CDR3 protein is CASSVPTGTAYEQYF. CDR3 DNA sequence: TGCGCCAGCAGCGTACCTACAGGGACCGCCTACGAGCAGTACTTC.

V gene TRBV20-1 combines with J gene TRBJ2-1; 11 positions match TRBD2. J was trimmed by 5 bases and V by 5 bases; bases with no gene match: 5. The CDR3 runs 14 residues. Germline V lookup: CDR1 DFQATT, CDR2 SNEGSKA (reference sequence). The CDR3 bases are TGCAGTGCTCCGGGACTAGCGGTAAACAATGAGCAGTTCTTC. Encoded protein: CSAPGLAVNNEQFF.

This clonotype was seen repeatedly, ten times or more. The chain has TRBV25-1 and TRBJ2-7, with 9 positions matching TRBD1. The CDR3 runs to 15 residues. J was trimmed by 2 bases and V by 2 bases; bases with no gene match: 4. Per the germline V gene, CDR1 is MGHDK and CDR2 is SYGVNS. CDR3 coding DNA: TGTGCCAGCAGTGAAGAGGGACAGGGTACCTACGAGCAGTACTTC. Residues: CASSEEGQGTYEQYF.

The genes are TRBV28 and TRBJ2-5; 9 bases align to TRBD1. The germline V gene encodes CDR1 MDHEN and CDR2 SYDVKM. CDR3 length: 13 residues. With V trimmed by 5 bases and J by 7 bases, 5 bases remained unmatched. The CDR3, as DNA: TGTGCCAGCAGTCAACCGGGACAGGGGACCCAGTACTTC. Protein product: CASSQPGQGTQYF.